Below are 30 T cell receptor beta chains sequenced from a single sample in a study of T cell responses to AZD1222 COVID-19 vaccine. Clones were sequenced by immunoSEQ multiplex PCR, and TCRdb holds only the in-frame ones, with some missing. The profile shows about 150,000 clones, about 88% of them singletons. The sequences come from peripheral blood, collected on day 0 of AZD1222 vaccination. These receptors were obtained from an adult in good health.

This chain connects TRBV28 to TRBJ1-4; D is possibly TRBD1 (5 bases). The V end was cut by 2 bases, the J end by 8 bases, with 18 bases between. Germline V gene data show CDR1 as MDHEN and CDR2 as SYDVKM. The CDR3 length is 16 residues. The CDR3 region is CASSLASVGLEEKLFF. The CDR3 bases are TGTGCCAGCAGTTTAGCTAGTGTGGGACTTGAAGAAAAACTGTTTTTT.

This chain joins TRBV14 and TRBJ2-3; D not certain. V was cut by 2 bases and J by 2 bases, with 11 bases left in between. The CDR3 has 15 amino acids. The germline gives CDR1 SGHDN, CDR2 FVKESK. The CDR3 region is CASSQMRFPTDTQYF. The CDR3 nucleotides read TGTGCCAGCAGCCAAATGCGGTTCCCCACAGATACGCAGTATTTT.

The chain links TRBV5-1 to TRBJ1-2, with 8 bases fitting TRBD1. The ends lost 4 bases at V and 3 bases at J; junction bases unmatched: 8. The CDR3 extends over 15 amino acids. Germline loops: CDR1 SGHRS, CDR2 YFSETQ. The chain's CDR3 is CASSLRQGTHYGYTF. For the CDR3, the DNA is TGCGCCAGCAGCCTTAGACAGGGGACTCACTATGGCTACACCTTC.

This clone appeared once. The chain carries TRBV19 and TRBJ1-2; TRBD1 matches at 9 bases. The germline V gene encodes CDR1 LNHDA and CDR2 SQIVND (reference sequence). J lost 4 bases, V lost 5 bases, and 14 bases had no gene match. The CDR3 has 17 residues. The CDR3: CASSLGLNRGPAYGYTF. The CDR3 DNA reads as TGTGCCAGTAGTTTGGGGTTAAACAGGGGGCCGGCCTATGGCTACACCTTC.

This chain links TRBV9 with TRBJ2-3; TRBD2 matches 13 bases. This CDR3 spans 19 amino acids. The germline CDR1 and CDR2 sequences are SGDLS and YYNGEE. V lost 2 bases to trimming and J lost 4 bases; unmatched junction nucleotides: 13. CDR3 residues: CASSVPTSGGIQAPDTQYF. In DNA, the CDR3 is TGTGCCAGCAGCGTCCCGACTAGCGGGGGGATTCAGGCGCCAGATACGCAGTATTTT. The whole variable domain, remainder taken from reference TRBV9 and TRBJ2-3, is DSGVTQTPKHLITATGQRVTLRCSPRSGDLSVYWYQQSLDQGLQFLIQYYNGEERAKGNILERFSAQQFPDLHSELNLSSLELGDSALYFCASSVPTSGGIQAPDTQYFGPGTRLTVL.

The J gene is TRBJ2-5, the V gene TRBV6-6; D might be TRBD1 (5 bases). The CDR3 is 13 residues long. Germline V gene data show CDR1 as MNHNY and CDR2 as SVGAGI (reference sequence). V lost 6 bases and J 1 base, leaving 9 bases between the germline ends. CDR3 region: CASSPTAQETQYF. In DNA, the CDR3 is TGTGCCAGCAGCCCGACAGCCCAAGAGACCCAGTACTTC.

The table lists this clone with a count of one. The rearrangement links TRBV7-9 to TRBJ1-5; D is unclear. The CDR3 has 13 amino acids. V was shortened by 1 base and J by 8 bases, with 9 bases between the two germline ends. CDR1 is SEHNR, CDR2 FQNEAQ, per germline (reference sequence). The CDR3 DNA reads as TGTGCCAGCAGCTTAGGTTTGAACAAGCCCCAGCATTTT. Its translation: CASSLGLNKPQHF.

CDR3 protein: CASMREETQYF. The CDR3 coding sequence is TGTGCCAGCATGCGTGAGGAGACCCAGTACTTC. The chain combines TRBV11-3 with TRBJ2-5; no firm D call. The CDR3 runs 11 residues. The germline gives CDR1 SGHNT, CDR2 YENEEA. The V gene lost 7 bases and the J gene lost 5 bases, with 8 bases spanning the gap.

The chain recombines TRBV27 with TRBJ1-2; 7 bases align to TRBD1. Germline-derived CDR1 and CDR2 are MNHEY and SMNVEV (reference sequence). The CDR3 is made up of 14 amino acids. Losses at the gene ends were 6 bases for V and 5 bases for J; bases not matched to a gene: 9. CDR3 sequence: CASRKGGRTYGYTF. The CDR3 DNA is TGTGCCAGCAGAAAAGGGGGCCGTACTTATGGCTACACCTTC.

The CDR3 reads CASTLWAGAGTEAFF. CDR3 nucleotide sequence: TGTGCCAGCACCCTCTGGGCAGGGGCTGGCACTGAAGCTTTCTTT. The chain has TRBV5-4 and TRBJ1-1; tentative D call: TRBD1 (6 bases). Per germline, CDR1 SGHNT and CDR2 YYREEE (reference sequence). This CDR3 spans 15 amino acids. Between the trimmed V and J ends, which lost 6 bases and 4 bases, there was a span of 19 bases.

V is TRBV7-9 and J is TRBJ1-4; D remains ambiguous. With 0 bases removed from V and 3 bases from J, the gap between germline ends came to 5 bases. The CDR3 is made up of 14 amino acids. CDR1 and CDR2 from the germline V gene are SEHNR and FQNEAQ (reference sequence). CDR3 DNA sequence: TGTGCCAGCAGCTTAGCTCGGTCTAATGAAAAACTGTTTTTT. Its protein product is CASSLARSNEKLFF.

CDR3 sequence reads: CASSQDRLGGVKTNEKLFF. The CDR3 bases are TGCGCCAGCAGCCAAGATCGGTTAGGAGGGGTGAAAACTAATGAAAAACTGTTTTTT. The chain couples TRBV4-3 to TRBJ1-4; D might be TRBD1 (5 bases). This CDR3 is built from 19 residues. Per germline, CDR1 LGHNA and CDR2 YSLEER. V lost 0 bases to trimming and J lost 1 base, with 18 bases between them.

This chain joins TRBV6-5 and TRBJ2-2, with D unclear. The CDR3 is made up of 14 amino acids. The germline CDR1 and CDR2 sequences are MNHEY and SVGAGI. Deletions cut 7 bases from V and 7 bases from J, with 16 bases between. CDR3 sequence reads: CASTLWGAGGELFF. CDR3 DNA sequence: TGTGCCAGCACTCTATGGGGTGCAGGCGGGGAGCTGTTTTTT.

V is TRBV7-2 and J is TRBJ2-2; 8 nucleotides line up with TRBD2. The CDR3 covers 16 residues. J lost 5 bases, V lost 5 bases, and 10 bases had no gene match. Germline CDR1 is SGHTA and CDR2 is FQGNSA. The CDR3 spells CASSRLSSGATGELFF. The CDR3 nucleotides are TGTGCCAGCAGCCGCCTGAGTAGCGGGGCGACCGGGGAGCTGTTTTTT. Full variable domain (missing parts from reference TRBV7-2 and TRBJ2-2): GAGVSQSPSNKVTEKGKDVELRCDPISGHTALYWYRQSLGQGLEFLIYFQGNSAPDKSGLPSDRFSAERTGGSVSTLTIQRTQQEDSAVYLCASSRLSSGATGELFFGEGSRLTVL.

The V and J genes are TRBV28 and TRBJ2-1; 12 bases match TRBD1. CDR1 MDHEN and CDR2 SYDVKM come from the germline V gene. The CDR3 spans 14 residues. With 10 bases clipped from V and 6 bases from J, the junction kept 7 bases outside the gene matches. The chain's CDR3 is CATGTGGSFNEQFF. DNA for the CDR3: TGTGCCACCGGGACAGGGGGCAGCTTCAATGAGCAGTTCTTC.

The gene calls are TRBV12-5 and TRBJ2-7; TRBD1 agrees at 7 bases. The junction had 10 bases not matched to a gene; V was cut back by 5 bases and J by 0 bases. Germline values: CDR1 LGHNT, CDR2 FRNRAP. The CDR3 length is 16 residues. DNA for the CDR3: TGTGCTAGTGGTACGGTAATGTCAGGGGGCTCCTACGAGCAGTACTTC. It encodes CASGTVMSGGSYEQYF.

The V gene is TRBV7-9, the J gene TRBJ1-1; D not certain. The ends were cut back, 5 bases at V and 1 base at J, with 17 bases in the middle. Looked up from germline, CDR1 is SEHNR and CDR2 is FQNEAQ (reference sequence). This CDR3 comprises 16 residues. The CDR3 sequence is CASSLRGGSGNTEAFF. The CDR3 nucleotides are TGTGCCAGCAGCCTCCGGGGAGGCTCTGGGAACACTGAAGCTTTCTTT.

In DNA form, the CDR3 reads TGTGCCAGCAGCTTCCGGGACAGGGGAATCGGAGGCGGCTACACCTTC. This encodes CASSFRDRGIGGGYTF. The chain carries TRBV5-6 and TRBJ1-2, with TRBD1 matching 10 bases. V was pared by 2 bases and J by 8 bases, with 12 bases of the junction left unmatched. This CDR3 is built from 16 residues. Germline V gene data show CDR1 as SGHDT and CDR2 as YYEEEE.

V and J are TRBV5-6 and TRBJ1-3, with D tentatively TRBD1 (5 bases). Trimming took 3 bases from V and 6 from J, leaving 13 bases between them. Per the germline V gene, CDR1 is SGHDT and CDR2 is YYEEEE. The CDR3 is 14 amino acids. CDR3 residues: CASSSFSGTNTIYF. The CDR3 DNA follows: TGTGCCAGCAGCTCCTTTTCCGGGACAAACACCATATATTTT.

This chain links TRBV7-2 with TRBJ1-2; 7 nucleotides match TRBD1. V lost 5 bases, J lost 5 bases, and 5 bases stayed unmatched. CDR1 SGHTA and CDR2 FQGNSA come from the germline V gene. CDR3 length: 13 amino acids. The DNA for the CDR3 is TGTGCCAGCAGCCCCGCGACAGGGTATGGCTACACCTTC. Translated, it gives CASSPATGYGYTF.

V is TRBV18 and J is TRBJ2-7; D unclear. V was shortened by 0 bases and J by 0 bases, with 6 bases between the two germline ends. The CDR3 loop spans 14 amino acids. The germline gives CDR1 KGHSH, CDR2 LQKENI. The DNA for the CDR3 is TGTGCCAGCTCACCACCGTCGACCTCCTACGAGCAGTACTTC. Translated, it gives CASSPPSTSYEQYF.

J is TRBJ1-6 and V is TRBV12-2; no DNA check was done on the table's D call, TRBD1. TRBV12-2 is a pseudogene segment. The CDR3 extends over 18 amino acids. CDR3 amino acids: CASRFGSLAPGSNSPLHF. The CDR3 nucleotides are TGTGCAAGTCGCTTCGGTAGCCTGGCGCCAGGGTCGAATTCACCCCTCCACTTT.

This clone has only one observation. V usage is TRBV19 and J usage is TRBJ1-2; D gene ambiguous. Deletions cut 0 bases from V and 4 bases from J, with 9 bases between. CDR1 and CDR2 from the germline V gene are LNHDA and SQIVND (reference sequence). The CDR3 has 14 amino acids. CDR3 nucleotides: TGTGCCAGTAGTATAGAAGGTCAATCCTATGGCTACACCTTC. Protein sequence: CASSIEGQSYGYTF.

This CDR3 is CASSPDLGRGEQFF. CDR3 sequence (DNA): TGTGCCAGCAGCCCGGACCTTGGGAGGGGTGAGCAGTTCTTC. The chain joins TRBV5-4 to TRBJ2-1; 7 nucleotides line up with TRBD2. This CDR3 is 14 amino acids long. V was clipped by 4 bases and J by 9 bases; unmatched bases: 10. Germline CDR1 reads SGHNT; CDR2 reads YYREEE (reference sequence).

V and J are TRBV28 and TRBJ1-6; no clear D. This CDR3 spans 14 amino acids. Trimming shortened V by 2 bases and J by 10 bases, and 12 bases separated the two germline ends. Germline values: CDR1 MDHEN, CDR2 SYDVKM. The DNA for the CDR3 is TGTGCCAGCAGTTTAGGGCAGACCGGATCACCCCTCCACTTT. This gives the protein CASSLGQTGSPLHF.

CDR3 in amino acids: CAATRGDNTEAFF. DNA for the CDR3: TGTGCCGCGACCCGGGGGGACAACACTGAAGCTTTCTTT. The chain combines TRBV10-3 with TRBJ1-1; D is possibly TRBD1 (5 bases). V lost 11 bases and J 2 bases, leaving 15 bases between the germline ends. Looked up from germline, CDR1 is ENHRY and CDR2 is SYGVKD. CDR3 size: 13 residues.

The J gene is TRBJ1-5, the V gene TRBV19, with a tentative D call TRBD1 (6 bases). Per germline, CDR1 LNHDA and CDR2 SQIVND (reference sequence). Between the trimmed V and J ends, which lost 0 bases and 3 bases, there was a span of 6 bases. The CDR3 is made up of 14 amino acids. CDR3 protein: CASSIEGANQPQHF. CDR3 sequence (DNA): TGTGCCAGTAGTATAGAGGGGGCCAATCAGCCCCAGCATTTT.

This chain joins TRBV11-3 and TRBJ1-1; possible D gene TRBD1, 5 bases. V lost 2 bases and J 0 bases, leaving 10 bases between the germline ends. Germline loops: CDR1 SGHNT, CDR2 YENEEA. This CDR3 contains 15 residues. The CDR3 loop reads CASSLITGVNTEAFF. The DNA for the CDR3 is TGTGCCAGCAGCTTAATTACAGGAGTGAACACTGAAGCTTTCTTT.

The chain is built from TRBV5-1 and TRBJ1-1; D uncertain. In germline, CDR1 is SGHRS, CDR2 YFSETQ. V lost 4 bases, J lost 8 bases, and 18 bases lay in between. The CDR3 loop spans 14 amino acids. In DNA, the CDR3 is TGCGCCAGCAGCCGCGGTGTGGTGGCGGTCGAAGCTTTCTTT. Its protein product is CASSRGVVAVEAFF.

The V call is TRBV9, the J call TRBJ1-2; D possibly corresponds to TRBD1 (5 bases). The CDR3 length is 15 residues. V dropped 4 bases and J dropped 6 bases, with 19 bases sitting between them. Germline lookup yields CDR1 SGDLS and CDR2 YYNGEE. CDR3 residues: CASSPGTPNYNGYTF. CDR3 sequence (DNA): TGTGCCAGCAGCCCCGGGACGCCAAATTATAATGGCTACACCTTC.